Presented here are 7 T cell receptor beta chains from one specimen sequenced in a study of technical replicates of blood from several donors. The data were produced by immunoSEQ multiplex PCR, yet TCRdb's version contains in-frame clones alone and is incomplete. Altogether tens of thousands of clones are present, over 85% being singletons, with the ten largest covering roughly 4%. The specimen was PBMCs. Every receptor here comes from a human donor in good health. Some clones in this sample may be carry-over from other donors' samples.

The genes are TRBV5-6 and TRBJ2-5, with 7 bases matching TRBD1. The V gene end was trimmed by 4 bases and the J gene end by 5 bases; junction bases not matched to a gene: 5. CDR1 is SGHDT, CDR2 YYEEEE, per germline. The CDR3 is made up of 13 amino acids. CDR3: CASSDRVKETQYF. The CDR3 nucleotides read TGTGCCAGCAGCGACAGGGTCAAGGAGACCCAGTACTTC.

The V gene is TRBV5-4, the J gene TRBJ2-5, with 7 bases lining up with TRBD2. CDR3 size: 14 residues. V lost 2 bases, J lost 5 bases, and 6 bases stayed unmatched. In germline, CDR1 is SGHNT, CDR2 YYREEE (reference sequence). The CDR3 loop reads CASSFKRDGETQYF. DNA for the CDR3: TGTGCCAGCAGCTTCAAGCGGGATGGGGAGACCCAGTACTTC.

This clone was seen only once. The chain is built from TRBV7-9 and TRBJ1-6; 10 bases are a match to TRBD1. V was pared by 5 bases and J by 7 bases, with 5 bases of the junction left unmatched. The CDR3 is 15 residues long. Germline V lookup: CDR1 SEHNR, CDR2 FQNEAQ (reference sequence). The CDR3 here is CASSPTGGANSPLHF. The CDR3 coding sequence is TGTGCCAGCAGCCCGACAGGGGGCGCAAATTCACCCCTCCACTTT.

The chain carries TRBV9 and TRBJ2-1; 7 bases map to TRBD2. The length of the CDR3 is 15 residues. V lost 0 bases, J lost 7 bases, and 7 bases stayed unmatched. Germline V gene lookup returns CDR1 SGDLS and CDR2 YYNGEE. As DNA, the CDR3 is TGTGCCAGCAGCGTAGAGGGGACTACCCTTAATGAGCAGTTCTTC. This gives the protein CASSVEGTTLNEQFF. The variable domain in full, completed from reference TRBV9 and TRBJ2-1, reads DSGVTQTPKHLITATGQRVTLRCSPRSGDLSVYWYQQSLDQGLQFLIQYYNGEERAKGNILERFSAQQFPDLHSELNLSSLELGDSALYFCASSVEGTTLNEQFFGPGTRLTVL.

The rearrangement uses TRBV6-6 and TRBJ1-1; D possibly corresponds to TRBD1 (6 bases). Germline V gene lookup returns CDR1 MNHNY and CDR2 SVGAGI (reference sequence). The CDR3 sequence is 12 residues long. V was trimmed by 6 bases and J by 8 bases, leaving 13 bases between them. CDR3 coding DNA: TGTGCCAGCAGGGCCTCGGGACAAGAAGCTTTCTTT. As protein: CASRASGQEAFF.

In the case of this clone: Compared with germline, one end of the junction differs, possibly owing to a read error. This rearrangement joins TRBV10-3 to TRBJ1-2; unclear D gene. The germline gives CDR1 ENHRY, CDR2 SYGVKD. CDR3 length: 14 residues. CDR3 in DNA: TGTGCCATCAGAGAGTTAATAGCTTCCTATGGCTACACCTTC. Encoded protein: CAIRELIASYGYTF.

The rearrangement links TRBV4-2 to TRBJ2-1; 8 bases are shared with TRBD2. Per the germline V gene, CDR1 is LGHNA and CDR2 is YNFKEQ. V lost 4 bases to trimming and J lost 4 bases; unmatched junction nucleotides: 12. CDR3 length: 17 residues. The CDR3, as DNA: TGTGCCAGCAGCCTTAGACCCACCGGGACTAGTTACAATGAGCAGTTCTTC. Residues: CASSLRPTGTSYNEQFF.